This TCR beta chain is from a study of shared clonotypes between healthy human individuals. Healthy adults negative for HIV, lacking recent acute infections or vaccinations, served as donors. It was some 96 million PBMCs that unsorted samples used for genomic DNA. Repertoires were generated with immunoSEQ multiplex PCR, while TCRdb's copy carries only in-frame clones and drops some. In the table there are about 560,000 clones, around 77% of which are singletons. Trimming took 3 bases from V and 2 from J, leaving 14 bases between them. This CDR3 contains 15 residues. The germline gives CDR1 ENHRY, CDR2 SYGVKD.

This chain connects TRBV10-3 to TRBJ2-7; D is possibly TRBD2 (6 bases). This sequence originates from a woman between 40 and 50 years old in good health. Some clones in this sample may be carry-over from other donors' samples. Sequenced sample: PBMCs. CDR3 DNA: TGTGCCATCAGTGACAATGGGGGGTCTCCCTACGAGCAGTACTTC. It specifies CAISDNGGSPYEQYF.